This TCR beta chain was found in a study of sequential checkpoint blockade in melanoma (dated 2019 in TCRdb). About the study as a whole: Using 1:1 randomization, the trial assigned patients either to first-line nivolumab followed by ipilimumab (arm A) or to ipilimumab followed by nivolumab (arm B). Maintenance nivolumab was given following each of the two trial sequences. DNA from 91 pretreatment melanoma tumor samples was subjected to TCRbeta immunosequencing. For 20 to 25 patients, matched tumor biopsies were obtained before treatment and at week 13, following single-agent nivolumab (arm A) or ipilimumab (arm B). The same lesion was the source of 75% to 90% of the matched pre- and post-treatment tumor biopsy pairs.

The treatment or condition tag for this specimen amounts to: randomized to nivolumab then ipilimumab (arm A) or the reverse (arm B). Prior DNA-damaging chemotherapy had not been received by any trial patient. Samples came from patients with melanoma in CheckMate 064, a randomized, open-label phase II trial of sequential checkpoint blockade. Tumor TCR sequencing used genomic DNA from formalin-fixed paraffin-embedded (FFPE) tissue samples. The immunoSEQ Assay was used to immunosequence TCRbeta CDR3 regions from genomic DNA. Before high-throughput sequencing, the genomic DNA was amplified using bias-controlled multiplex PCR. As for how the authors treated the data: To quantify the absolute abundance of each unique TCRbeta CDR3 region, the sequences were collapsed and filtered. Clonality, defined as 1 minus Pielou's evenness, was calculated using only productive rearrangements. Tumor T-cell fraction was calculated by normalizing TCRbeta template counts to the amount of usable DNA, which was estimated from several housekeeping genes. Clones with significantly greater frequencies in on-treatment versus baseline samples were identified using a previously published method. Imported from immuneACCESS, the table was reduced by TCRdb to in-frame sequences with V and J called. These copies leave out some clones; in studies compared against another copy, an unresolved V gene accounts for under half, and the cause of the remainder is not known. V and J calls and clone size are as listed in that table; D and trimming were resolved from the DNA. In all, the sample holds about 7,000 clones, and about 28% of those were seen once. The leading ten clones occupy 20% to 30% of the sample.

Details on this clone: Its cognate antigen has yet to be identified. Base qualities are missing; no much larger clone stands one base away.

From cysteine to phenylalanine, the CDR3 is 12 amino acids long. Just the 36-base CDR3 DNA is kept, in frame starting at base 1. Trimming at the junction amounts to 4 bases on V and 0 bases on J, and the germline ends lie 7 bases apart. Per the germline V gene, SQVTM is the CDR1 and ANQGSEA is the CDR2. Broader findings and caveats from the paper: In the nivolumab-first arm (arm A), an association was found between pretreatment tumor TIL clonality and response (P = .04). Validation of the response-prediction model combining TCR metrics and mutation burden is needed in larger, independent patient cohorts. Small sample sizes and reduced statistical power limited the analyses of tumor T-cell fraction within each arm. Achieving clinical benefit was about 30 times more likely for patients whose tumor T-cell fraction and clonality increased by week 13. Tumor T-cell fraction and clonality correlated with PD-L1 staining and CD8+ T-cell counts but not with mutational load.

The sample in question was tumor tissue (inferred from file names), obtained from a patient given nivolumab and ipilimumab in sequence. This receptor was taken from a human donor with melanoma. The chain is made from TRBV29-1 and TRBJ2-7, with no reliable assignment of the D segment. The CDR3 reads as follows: CSVVWNSYEQYF. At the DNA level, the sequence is TGCAGCGTTGTCTGGAACTCCTACGAGCAGTACTTC.